This T cell receptor beta chain was recovered during a study of cytomegalovirus exposure and HLA in healthy donors. Whole-study context: Across 350 to 500 genotyped donors, approximately 80% landed in the Caucasian-associated ancestry cluster. Study observations and caveats: In a later analysis, at a false discovery rate of 0.05, fewer than 20,000 TCR beta sequences were associated with HLA alleles.

This clone was seen once. Its antigen is unidentified. The PCR had 60 Vbeta and 13 Jbeta primers. The method was immunoSEQ multiplex PCR; TCRdb's version includes in-frame clones alone and lacks a portion of them. The table shows 110,000 or so clones, with approximately 76% occurring only once. The germline gives CDR1 SGHVS, CDR2 FQNEAQ. The CDR3 contains 16 residues. V lost 1 base to trimming and J lost 0 bases, with 10 bases between them. This TCR derives from a woman in her forties or fifties in good health and CMV-seropositive. The specimen sequenced was PBMCs. The chain has TRBV7-8 and TRBJ1-3, with D possibly being TRBD1 (6 bases). In nucleotides, the CDR3 is TGTGCCAGCAGCTTAGTTGGACAGTACTCTGGAAACACCATATATTTT. This translates into CASSLVGQYSGNTIYF. The full variable domain, rest sourced from reference TRBV7-8 and TRBJ1-3, is GAGVSQSPRYKVAKRGQDVALRCDPISGHVSLFWYQQALGQGPEFLTYFQNEAQLDKSGLPSDRFFAERPEGSVSTLKIQRTQQEDSAVYLCASSLVGQYSGNTIYFGEGSWLTVV.